These T cell receptor beta chains were read from a single sample in a study of blood T cell repertoires in COVID-19. Data came from immunoSEQ multiplex PCR; TCRdb stores just in-frame clones and leaves some out. This sample yields roughly 67,000 clones, of which over 60% are seen a single time; roughly 21% belongs to the top ten. Sequencing was done on a sample of peripheral blood. The receptors shown here come from a human donor in a cohort sampled during active COVID-19. The CDR3 runs from the conserved cysteine through the conserved F or W. The order of the fields is J gene, D gene, V gene, clone size, CDR3 protein, CDR3 DNA. D genes are given only for firm matches. Size values are once, few and many counts, or a class for expanded clones, and some rows have none.

>TRBJ2-5|-|TRBV7-8|-
CASSLVGGGDGETQYF
TGTGCCAGCAGCTTAGTGGGAGGGGGAGACGGAGAGACCCAGTACTTC
>TRBJ1-2|-|TRBV28|-
CASSLSDGLYGYTF
TGTGCCAGCAGTTTATCGGACGGACTCTATGGCTACACCTTC
>TRBJ2-7|TRBD1|TRBV7-8|-
CASNTVRQGAYEQYF
TGTGCCAGCAACACCGTGAGGCAGGGGGCATACGAGCAGTACTTC
>TRBJ2-2|-|TRBV29-1|-
CSVEEGGPYTGELFF
TGCAGCGTTGAAGAGGGGGGGCCCTACACCGGGGAGCTGTTTTTT
>TRBJ2-2|TRBD2|TRBV2|-
CASSERAGRRTGELFF
TGTGCCAGCAGTGAAAGGGCCGGGAGGAGGACCGGGGAGCTGTTTTTT
>TRBJ1-5|-|TRBV12-3/TRBV12-4|once
CASSRGGDQPQHF
TGTGCCAGCAGTCGGGGGGGCGATCAGCCCCAGCATTTT
>TRBJ2-5|TRBD1|TRBV18|few
CASSQDRMETQYF
TGTGCCAGCTCACAGGACAGGATGGAGACCCAGTACTTC
>TRBJ2-3|-|TRBV4-1|-
CASSPEGVSGSTDTQYF
TGCGCCAGCAGCCCCGAAGGGGTATCCGGGAGCACAGATACGCAGTATTTT
>TRBJ2-2|TRBD2|TRBV7-2|-
CASSLWASGTPGELFF
TGTGCCAGCAGCTTATGGGCTAGCGGGACCCCCGGGGAGCTGTTTTTT
>TRBJ2-1|TRBD2|TRBV14|-
CASSQESGLVYVNEQFF
TGTGCCAGCAGCCAAGAGTCGGGACTAGTCTATGTCAATGAGCAGTTCTTC
>TRBJ2-7|TRBD2|TRBV28|-
CATTLAGTYEQYF
TGTGCCACCACCCTAGCGGGCACCTACGAGCAGTACTTC
>TRBJ2-2|TRBD1|TRBV11-3|-
CASSLADRGDTGELFF
TGTGCCAGCAGCTTGGCGGACAGGGGGGACACCGGGGAGCTGTTTTTT
>TRBJ1-2|TRBD1|TRBV7-9|few
CASSYRDRDYGYTF
TGTGCCAGCAGTTACCGGGACAGGGACTATGGCTACACCTTC
>TRBJ1-6|-|TRBV6-5|many
CASSYRRRADSPLHF
TGTGCCAGCAGTTACAGGCGCAGGGCCGATTCTCCCCTCCACTTT
>TRBJ2-3|TRBD1|TRBV7-4|few
CASSWTGGTDTQYF
TGTGCCAGCAGCTGGACAGGGGGCACAGATACGCAGTATTTT
>TRBJ1-5|-|TRBV28|-
CASSFPNQPQHF
TGTGCCAGCAGTTTTCCGAATCAGCCCCAGCATTTT
>TRBJ2-7|-|TRBV4-1|-
CASSQDGGGRGEQYF
TGCGCCAGCAGCCAAGACGGGGGTGGTCGGGGCGAGCAGTACTTC
>TRBJ2-5|TRBD2|TRBV28|-
CASSFLGGRRQETQYF
TGTGCCAGCAGTTTTCTCGGCGGGAGACGCCAAGAGACCCAGTACTTC
>TRBJ2-3|TRBD1|TRBV19|once
CASRETGIWADTQYF
TGTGCCAGTAGAGAGACAGGGATTTGGGCAGATACGCAGTATTTT
>TRBJ1-2|-|TRBV28|few
CASRRGDRGYTF
TGTGCCAGCAGGCGTGGTGATCGGGGCTACACCTTC
>TRBJ2-2|-|TRBV5-1|-
CASSLDGPITGELFF
TGCGCCAGCAGCTTGGATGGGCCCATCACCGGGGAGCTGTTTTTT
>TRBJ2-2|-|TRBV28|-
CASSLWPDTGELFF
TGTGCCAGCAGTTTGTGGCCCGACACCGGGGAGCTGTTTTTT
>TRBJ2-2|-|TRBV5-1|-
CASSSSGTRNTGELFF
TGCGCCAGCAGCTCATCAGGGACAAGGAACACCGGGGAGCTGTTTTTT
>TRBJ2-3|TRBD2|TRBV9|-
CASSLGLGYADTQYF
TGTGCCAGCAGCCTCGGACTAGGATACGCAGATACGCAGTATTTT
>TRBJ2-3|-|TRBV9|-
CASSPRRVNTDTQYF
TGTGCCAGCAGCCCTAGACGAGTTAACACAGATACGCAGTATTTT
>TRBJ1-6|-|TRBV20-1|-
CSARGSTPLHF
TGCAGTGCAAGGGGGAGTACACCCCTCCACTTT
>TRBJ1-4|TRBD1|TRBV18|-
CASSPRGQGNEKLFF
TGTGCCAGCTCACCCCGGGGACAGGGGAATGAAAAACTGTTTTTT
>TRBJ2-5|TRBD1|TRBV3-1/TRBV3-2|once
CASSRDRAEETQYF
TGTGCCAGCAGCCGGGACAGGGCGGAAGAGACCCAGTACTTC
>TRBJ2-3|-|TRBV19|-
CATTDRPQGTDTQYF
TGTGCCACCACAGACAGGCCCCAGGGTACAGATACGCAGTATTTT
>TRBJ2-3|-|TRBV29-1|few
CSPTLGGTQYF
TGCAGCCCCACCTTGGGAGGCACGCAGTATTTT
>TRBJ1-6|TRBD1|TRBV5-6|few
CASSSGTGTIFNSPLHF
TGTGCCAGCAGCTCCGGGACAGGGACGATATTTAATTCACCCCTCCACTTT
>TRBJ2-2|-|TRBV19|-
CASSHGQIGPGELFF
TGTGCCAGTAGTCACGGACAGATCGGGCCCGGGGAGCTGTTTTTT
>TRBJ2-5|TRBD1|TRBV6-5|-
CASRPRQGWETQYF
TGTGCCAGCAGACCAAGACAGGGGTGGGAGACCCAGTACTTC
>TRBJ2-5|-|TRBV6-2/TRBV6-3|-
CASSYSRGRGVETQYF
TGTGCCAGCAGTTACTCGCGCGGCCGGGGTGTGGAGACCCAGTACTTC
>TRBJ2-1|TRBD2|TRBV29-1|-
CSVGLAGYNEQFF
TGCAGCGTTGGCCTAGCGGGTTACAATGAGCAGTTCTTC
>TRBJ2-2|-|TRBV12-2|-
CASRSVGTLETGELFF
TGTGCAAGTCGCTCCGTCGGGACTCTAGAGACCGGGGAGCTGTTTTTT
>TRBJ2-7|TRBD1|TRBV2|-
CASKPDRSSYEQYF
TGTGCCAGCAAACCGGACAGGTCCTCCTACGAGCAGTACTTC
>TRBJ2-3|TRBD2|TRBV29-1|-
CSVATSVSTDTQYF
TGCAGCGTCGCGACTAGCGTGAGCACAGATACGCAGTATTTT
>TRBJ2-7|TRBD2|TRBV7-2|once
CASSLVGGRASYEQYF
TGTGCCAGCAGCTTAGTCGGCGGGAGGGCCTCCTACGAGCAGTACTTC
>TRBJ1-1|-|TRBV5-1|-
CASSPTIGNTEAFF
TGCGCCAGCAGCCCTACCATCGGGAACACTGAAGCTTTCTTT
>TRBJ1-1|-|TRBV5-6|-
CASSLGRVDTEAFF
TGTGCCAGCAGCTTGGGGAGGGTTGACACTGAAGCTTTCTTT
>TRBJ2-7|-|TRBV28|-
CASRPRVLGEQYF
TGTGCCAGCAGGCCGCGGGTTTTGGGCGAGCAGTACTTC
>TRBJ1-4|TRBD1|TRBV30|-
CAWRDRGGEKLFF
TGTGCCTGGAGGGACAGGGGAGGTGAAAAACTGTTTTTT
>TRBJ1-5|-|TRBV29-1|-
CSAGSSNQPQHF
TGCAGCGCCGGGTCCTCGAATCAGCCCCAGCATTTT
>TRBJ1-3|-|TRBV3-1/TRBV3-2|-
CASSLDRLSGNTIYF
TGTGCCAGCAGCCTAGACAGGCTCTCTGGAAACACCATATATTTT
>TRBJ1-5|-|TRBV3-1/TRBV3-2|-
CASSKDDRSPQHF
TGTGCCAGCAGCAAGGACGACAGATCTCCCCAGCATTTT
>TRBJ1-2|TRBD1|TRBV27|-
CASSLYPLGTGGLGGYTF
TGTGCCAGCAGTTTATACCCACTTGGGACAGGGGGCTTGGGTGGCTACACCTTC
>TRBJ2-1|TRBD2|TRBV14|-
CASSRGGRARYEQFF
TGTGCCAGCAGCCGAGGCGGGAGGGCCAGGTATGAGCAGTTCTTC
>TRBJ2-7|TRBD1|TRBV3-1/TRBV3-2|-
CASSQAGQGPGPIF
TGTGCCAGCAGCCAAGCTGGACAGGGGCCGGGACCAATCTTC
>TRBJ2-1|TRBD2|TRBV10-3|-
CAISESVREGREQFF
TGTGCCATCAGTGAGTCGGTGCGGGAGGGCCGCGAGCAGTTCTTC